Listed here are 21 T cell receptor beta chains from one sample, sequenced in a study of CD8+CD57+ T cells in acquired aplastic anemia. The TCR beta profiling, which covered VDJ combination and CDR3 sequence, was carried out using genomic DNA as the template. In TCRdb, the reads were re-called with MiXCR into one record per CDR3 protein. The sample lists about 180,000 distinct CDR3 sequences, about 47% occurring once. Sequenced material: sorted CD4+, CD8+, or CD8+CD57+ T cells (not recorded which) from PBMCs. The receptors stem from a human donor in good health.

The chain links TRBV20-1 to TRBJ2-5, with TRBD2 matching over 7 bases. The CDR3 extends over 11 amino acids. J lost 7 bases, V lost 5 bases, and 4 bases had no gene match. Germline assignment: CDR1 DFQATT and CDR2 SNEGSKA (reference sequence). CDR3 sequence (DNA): TGCAGTGCTCTAGCGGAAGGGACCCAGTACTTC. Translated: CSALAEGTQYF.

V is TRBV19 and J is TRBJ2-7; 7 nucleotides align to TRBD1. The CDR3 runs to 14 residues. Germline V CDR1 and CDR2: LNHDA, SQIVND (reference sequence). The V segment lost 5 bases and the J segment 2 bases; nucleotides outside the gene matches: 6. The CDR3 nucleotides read TGTGCCAGTAGTGGAGATGGGACAGCCTACGAGCAGTACTTC. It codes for CASSGDGTAYEQYF.

The CDR3 here is CASSLGPLLAGGQEQYF. DNA for the CDR3: TGTGCCAGCAGCTTAGGGCCGTTACTAGCGGGGGGGCAGGAGCAGTACTTC. The chain uses TRBV7-6 and TRBJ2-7; the match to TRBD2 covers 13 bases. The V gene's germline CDR1 is SGHVS and CDR2 FNYEAQ. The CDR3 has 17 amino acids. V dropped 1 base and J dropped 7; count of bases not matched to a gene: 10.

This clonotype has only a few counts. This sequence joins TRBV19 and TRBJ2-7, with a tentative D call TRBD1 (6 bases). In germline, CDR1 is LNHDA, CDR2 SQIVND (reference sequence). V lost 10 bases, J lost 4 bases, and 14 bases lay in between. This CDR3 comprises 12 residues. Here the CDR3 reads CATTGSLYEQYF. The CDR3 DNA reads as TGTGCCACCACAGGGTCGCTGTACGAGCAGTACTTC.

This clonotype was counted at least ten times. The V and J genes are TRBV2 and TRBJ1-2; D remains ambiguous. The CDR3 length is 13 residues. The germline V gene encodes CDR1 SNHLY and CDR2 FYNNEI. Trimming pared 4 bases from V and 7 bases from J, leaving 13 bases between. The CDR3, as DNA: TGTGCCAGCAGTGGGGGTTTGGGATTTGGCTACACCTTC. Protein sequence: CASSGGLGFGYTF.

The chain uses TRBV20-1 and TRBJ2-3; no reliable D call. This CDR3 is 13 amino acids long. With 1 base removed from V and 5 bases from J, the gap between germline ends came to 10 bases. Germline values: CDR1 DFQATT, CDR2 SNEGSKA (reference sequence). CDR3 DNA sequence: TGCAGTGCTAGAGGCGGTCTTTTAGATACGCAGTATTTT. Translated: CSARGGLLDTQYF.

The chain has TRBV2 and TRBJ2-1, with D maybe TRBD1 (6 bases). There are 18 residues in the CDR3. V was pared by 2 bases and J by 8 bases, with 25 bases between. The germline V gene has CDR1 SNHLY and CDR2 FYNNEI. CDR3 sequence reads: CASSEMGANCLLLDEQFF. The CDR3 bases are TGTGCCAGCAGTGAAATGGGGGCAAATTGTCTTCTTTTGGATGAGCAGTTCTTC.

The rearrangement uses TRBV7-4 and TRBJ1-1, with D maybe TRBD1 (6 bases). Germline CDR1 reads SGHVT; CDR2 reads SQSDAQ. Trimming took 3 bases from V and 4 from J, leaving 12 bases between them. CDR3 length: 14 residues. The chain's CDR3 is CASSLEGGVTEAFF. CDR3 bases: TGTGCCAGCAGCTTGGAGGGGGGAGTCACTGAAGCTTTCTTT.

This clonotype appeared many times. The CDR3 loop reads CATSDGRGNEQFF. CDR3 in DNA: TGTGCCACCAGTGATGGCAGGGGGAATGAGCAGTTCTTC. This chain links TRBV24-1 with TRBJ2-1; 7 bases map to TRBD1. Germline V gene lookup returns CDR1 KGHDR and CDR2 SFDVKD. The junction had 2 bases not matched to a gene; V was cut back by 3 bases and J by 7 bases. There are 13 residues in the CDR3.

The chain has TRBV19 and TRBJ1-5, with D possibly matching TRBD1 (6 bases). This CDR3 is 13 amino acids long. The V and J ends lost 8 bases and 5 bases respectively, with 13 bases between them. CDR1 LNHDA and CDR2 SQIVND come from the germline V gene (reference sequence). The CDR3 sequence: CASGDIADQPQHF. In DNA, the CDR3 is TGTGCCAGTGGGGACATAGCCGATCAGCCCCAGCATTTT.

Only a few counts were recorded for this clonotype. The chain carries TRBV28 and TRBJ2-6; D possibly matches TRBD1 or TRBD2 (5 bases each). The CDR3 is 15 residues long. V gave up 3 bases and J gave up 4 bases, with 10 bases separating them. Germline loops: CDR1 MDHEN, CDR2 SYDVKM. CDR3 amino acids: CASSLRGHGANVLTF. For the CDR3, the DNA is TGTGCCAGCAGTTTGAGGGGTCACGGGGCCAACGTCCTGACTTTC.

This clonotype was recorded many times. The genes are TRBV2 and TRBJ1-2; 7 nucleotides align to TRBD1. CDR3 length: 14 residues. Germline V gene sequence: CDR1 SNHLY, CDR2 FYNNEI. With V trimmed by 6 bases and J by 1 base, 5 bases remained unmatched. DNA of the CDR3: TGTGCCAGCAGACTTGACAGGGATAACTATGGCTACACCTTC. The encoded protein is CASRLDRDNYGYTF.

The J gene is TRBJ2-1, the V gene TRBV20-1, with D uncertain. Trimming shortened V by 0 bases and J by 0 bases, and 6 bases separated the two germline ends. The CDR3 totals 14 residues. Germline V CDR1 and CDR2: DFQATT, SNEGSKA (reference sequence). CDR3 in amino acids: CSARDVSSYNEQFF. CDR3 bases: TGCAGTGCTAGAGATGTAAGCTCCTACAATGAGCAGTTCTTC.

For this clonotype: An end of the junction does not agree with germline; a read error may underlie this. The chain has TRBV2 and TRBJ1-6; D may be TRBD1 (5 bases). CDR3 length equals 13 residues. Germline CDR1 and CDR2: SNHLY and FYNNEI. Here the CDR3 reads CASSEERGSPLHF. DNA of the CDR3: TGCGCCAGCAGTGAAGAGAGGGGTTCACCCCTCCACTTT.

CDR3 nucleotides: TGTGCCAGCAGCTTGGAGGGCGGCCCTGGAAACACCATATATTTT. Translated, it gives CASSLEGGPGNTIYF. V usage is TRBV11-2 and J usage is TRBJ1-3; D is uncertain. V shed 3 bases and J shed 2 bases, with 11 bases lying between them. The CDR3 length is 15 residues. Germline values: CDR1 SGHAT, CDR2 FQNNGV.

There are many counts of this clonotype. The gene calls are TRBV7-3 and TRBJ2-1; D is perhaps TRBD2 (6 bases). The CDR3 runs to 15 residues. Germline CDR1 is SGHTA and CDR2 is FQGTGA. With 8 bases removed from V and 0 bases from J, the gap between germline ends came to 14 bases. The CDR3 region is CASSSGLSSYNEQFF. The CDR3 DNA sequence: TGTGCCAGCTCCTCGGGACTTAGCTCCTACAATGAGCAGTTCTTC.

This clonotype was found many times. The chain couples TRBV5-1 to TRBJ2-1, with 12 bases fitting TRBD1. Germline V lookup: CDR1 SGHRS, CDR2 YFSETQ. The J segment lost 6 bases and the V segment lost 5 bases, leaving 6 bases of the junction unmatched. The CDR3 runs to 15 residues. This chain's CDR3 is CASRHRDRGLNEQFF. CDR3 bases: TGCGCCAGCAGGCACCGGGACAGGGGGCTCAATGAGCAGTTCTTC.

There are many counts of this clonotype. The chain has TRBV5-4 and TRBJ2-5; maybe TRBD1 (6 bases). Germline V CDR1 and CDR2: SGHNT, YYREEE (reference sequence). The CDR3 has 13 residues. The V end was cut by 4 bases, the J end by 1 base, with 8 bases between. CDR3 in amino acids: CASSGQTQETQYF. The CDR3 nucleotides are TGTGCCAGCAGCGGACAGACCCAAGAGACCCAGTACTTC.

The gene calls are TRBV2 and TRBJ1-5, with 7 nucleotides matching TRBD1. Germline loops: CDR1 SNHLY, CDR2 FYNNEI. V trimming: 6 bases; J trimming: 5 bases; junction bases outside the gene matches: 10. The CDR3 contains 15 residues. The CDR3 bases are TGTGCCAGCAGCGCAACGACAGGGACCGATCAGCCCCAGCATTTT. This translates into CASSATTGTDQPQHF.

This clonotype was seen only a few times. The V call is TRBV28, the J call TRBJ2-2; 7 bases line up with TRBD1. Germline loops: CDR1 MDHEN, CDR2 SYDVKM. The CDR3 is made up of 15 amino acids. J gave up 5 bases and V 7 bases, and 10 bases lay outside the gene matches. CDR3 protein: CASNLGQLSTGELFF. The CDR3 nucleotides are TGTGCCAGCAACCTGGGACAGCTGAGTACCGGGGAGCTGTTTTTT.

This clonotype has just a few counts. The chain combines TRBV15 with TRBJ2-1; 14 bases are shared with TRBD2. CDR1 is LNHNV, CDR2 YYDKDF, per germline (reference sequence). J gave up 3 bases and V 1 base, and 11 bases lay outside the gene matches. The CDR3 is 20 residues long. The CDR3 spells CATSRVWGLAGEGVYNEQFF. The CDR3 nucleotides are TGTGCCACCAGCAGAGTTTGGGGACTAGCGGGAGAGGGGGTCTACAATGAGCAGTTCTTC.